The rows below give T cell receptor beta chains drawn from one sample of a study of blood T cells in healthy people across ages. TCRdb reanalysed the 5' RACE reads using MiXCR and keeps one entry per CDR3 protein. The sample contains approximately 1,000,000 distinct CDR3 sequences, more than 35% of which appear only once. Material for sequencing was blood. Every receptor here comes from a woman aged 60 to 75 in good health. The CDR3 runs from the conserved cysteine through the conserved F or W. The D gene is left open where the match is weak. Some rows have no size entry. The others give once, few or many, or a class for an expanded clone.

abundance,v_gene,j_gene,d_gene,CDR3nt,CDR3aa
few,TRBV7-2,TRBJ1-1,-,TGTGCCAGCAGCCTTCGACCCCCGGGGACGGGGACTGAAGCTTTCTTT,CASSLRPPGTGTEAFF
many,TRBV20-1,TRBJ2-5,-,TGCAGTGCTAGAGATGGGGCGGGAGAGACCCAGTACTTC,CSARDGAGETQYF
-,TRBV4-1,TRBJ2-5,TRBD2,TGCGCCAGCAGCCAAGAGGTCGATATAGCGGGAGCGACGGGGGCGTCCGAGACCCAGTACTTC,CASSQEVDIAGATGASETQYF
-,TRBV7-3,TRBJ2-1,TRBD1,TGTGCCAGCAGCTTATGGGACAGGGATCACAATGAGCAGTTCTTC,CASSLWDRDHNEQFF
-,TRBV5-6,TRBJ2-7,TRBD1,TGTGCCAGCAGTTGGGCAGGGGGCTACGAGCAGTACTTC,CASSWAGGYEQYF
-,TRBV27,TRBJ2-3,TRBD2,TGTGCCAGCAGTTCACGGACTAGCGGGAGGGCCAGCACAGATACGCAGTATTTT,CASSSRTSGRASTDTQYF
few,TRBV27,TRBJ2-7,TRBD1,TGTGCCAGCAGTTTAGGGACAGGGTGGAATTACGAGCAGTACTTC,CASSLGTGWNYEQYF
-,TRBV27,TRBJ2-3,TRBD2,TGTGCCAGCAGTCAAAAGGGGCTAGCGGGAGATACGCAGTATTTT,CASSQKGLAGDTQYF
-,TRBV5-1,TRBJ2-7,-,TGCGCCAGCAGCTGGACCCTAGGATACGAGCAGTACTTC,CASSWTLGYEQYF
few,TRBV6-5,TRBJ2-7,-,TGTGCCAGCGGGGAGAATTCAGATTACGAGCAGTACTTC,CASGENSDYEQYF
-,TRBV20-1,TRBJ2-1,TRBD2,TGCAGTGCCCAGAAGTCTAGCGGGAGGACCTACAATGAGCAGTTCTTC,CSAQKSSGRTYNEQFF
-,TRBV7-9,TRBJ2-2,-,TGTGCCAGCAGCCTAGTGGGGAGGTATAAGGAGCCCGGGGAGCTGTTTTTT,CASSLVGRYKEPGELFF
once,TRBV9,TRBJ1-5,-,TGTGCCAGCAGCCCCGGGGGGGCGGCAAGTCAGCCCCAGCATTTT,CASSPGGAASQPQHF
few,TRBV11-2,TRBJ2-3,-,TGTGCCAGCAGCTTAGGGGTAGCGGCGCAGGATACGCAGTATTTT,CASSLGVAAQDTQYF
-,TRBV28,TRBJ1-5,-,TGTGCCAGCAGTGCGCCCCGGGGAGGTCAGCCCCAGCATTTT,CASSAPRGGQPQHF
-,TRBV15,TRBJ1-4,-,TGTGCCACCAGCAGAGACAGACTTAATGAAAAACTGTTTTTT,CATSRDRLNEKLFF
-,TRBV14,TRBJ2-5,-,TGTGCCAGCAGCCTCCGACAGGCCCCAAGGCGGGGGCAGTACTTC,CASSLRQAPRRGQYF
few,TRBV5-6,TRBJ2-6,-,TGTGCCAGCAGTTACAGGGTCGGGGCCAACGTCCTGACTTTC,CASSYRVGANVLTF
-,TRBV29-1,TRBJ1-2,-,TGCAGCGTTGTAATTGGGCAAGGGGGTGGCTACACCTTC,CSVVIGQGGGYTF
-,TRBV20-1,TRBJ1-1,-,TGCAGTGCTAGGGGATGGGGCCGGAACACTGAAGCTTTCTTT,CSARGWGRNTEAFF
few,TRBV12-3/TRBV12-4,TRBJ2-3,-,TGTGCCAGCAGCCCGGACCTTACCGGACCCACAGATACGCAGTATTTT,CASSPDLTGPTDTQYF
-,TRBV4-1,TRBJ2-1,TRBD2,TGCGCCAGCAGCCAAGATGTACTAGCGGGCCCATACAATGAGCAGTTCTTC,CASSQDVLAGPYNEQFF
once,TRBV7-2,TRBJ2-3,-,TGTGCCAGCAGCTTAAAATGGGCAGATACGCAGTATTTT,CASSLKWADTQYF
-,TRBV5-6,TRBJ1-1,-,TGTGCCAGCAGCTGGGCCCCGACAGAAAACACTGAAGCTTTCTTT,CASSWAPTENTEAFF
-,TRBV5-4,TRBJ1-2,-,TGTGCCAGCAGCTTGGCGGGAAAGGATGGCTACACCTTC,CASSLAGKDGYTF
-,TRBV5-1,TRBJ1-1,-,TGCGCCAGCAGCTTGGGACAGACCTTGAACACTGAAGCTTTCTTT,CASSLGQTLNTEAFF
-,TRBV28,TRBJ2-3,-,TGTGCCAGCACCTCGCCCACAGATACGCAGTATTTT,CASTSPTDTQYF
-,TRBV6-5,TRBJ2-7,-,TGTGCCAGCAGTGGCACAGGGTACTACGAGCAGTACTTC,CASSGTGYYEQYF
-,TRBV10-3,TRBJ2-1,TRBD2,TGTGCCATCAGTGAGACCGGGACTAGCGGGAGGAGCTCCTACAATGAGCAGTTCTTC,CAISETGTSGRSSYNEQFF
few,TRBV7-3,TRBJ2-5,-,TGTGCCAGCAGCCTTAAGGGAGGTGCCCCGTGGACCCAGTACTTC,CASSLKGGAPWTQYF
many,TRBV20-1,TRBJ2-3,-,TGCAGTGCCACGGCTCCAGGAATTAGCACAGATACGCAGTATTTT,CSATAPGISTDTQYF
-,TRBV9,TRBJ2-4,TRBD2,TGTGCCAGCAGCGTAGTTGCTAGCGGGAGAATCCTCGCCAAAAACATTCAGTACTTC,CASSVVASGRILAKNIQYF
-,TRBV12-3/TRBV12-4,TRBJ2-5,-,TGTGCCAGCAGTCCCCGGCCAACAGGGGAGGCCCAGTACTTC,CASSPRPTGEAQYF
once,TRBV10-2,TRBJ1-1,TRBD1,TGCGCCAGCAGAGAACAGGGGGTCGTCCGTGAAGCTTTCTTT,CASREQGVVREAFF
-,TRBV20-1,TRBJ2-5,-,TGCAGTGCTAGCTCGGGTGGCCAAGAGACCCAGTACTTC,CSASSGGQETQYF
few,TRBV7-8,TRBJ2-7,TRBD2,TGTGCCAGCAGCCCTGTCCGGGGGGGTGGTGGCTACTACGAGCAGTACTTC,CASSPVRGGGGYYEQYF
-,TRBV10-3,TRBJ1-4,-,TGTGCCATCAGTCTACGTGGGGGTGAAAAACTGTTTTTT,CAISLRGGEKLFF
-,TRBV6-1,TRBJ1-6,-,TGTGCCAGCAGTGGACGCCGTGCTGCGAATTCACCCCTCCACTTT,CASSGRRAANSPLHF
few,TRBV21-1,TRBJ2-1,-,TGTGCCAGCAGCGGACCCTCGAAGAGGGGGCATTGGACTAGCGGGAGCTACAATGAGCAGTTCTTC,CASSGPSKRGHWTSGSYNEQFF
few,TRBV4-1,TRBJ2-3,TRBD2,TGCGCCAGCAGCCAAGAAGCGGGAGGGTTGATAGATACGCAGTATTTT,CASSQEAGGLIDTQYF
-,TRBV20-1,TRBJ2-7,-,TGCAGTGCCAAGTTCGCCCGCGAGCAGTACTTC,CSAKFAREQYF